This T cell receptor beta chain was sequenced during a study of cytomegalovirus exposure and HLA in healthy donors. In the study overall: Around 80 million unique TCR sequences came from HLA-typed donors in an early release. Caucasian-associated ancestry cluster membership applied to just over 80% of over 350 genotyped donors.

The PCR was carried out with 60 Vbeta primers and 13 Jbeta primers. Clones were sequenced by immunoSEQ multiplex PCR, and TCRdb holds only the in-frame ones, with some missing. The table records 150,000 or so clones, more than 65% of them present only once. Study-level points and caveats: In an earlier analysis, most TCR beta V segments were productive about 87% or about 30% of the time.

Notes on this clone: Its antigen is not known.

This receptor was identified in a male donor in good health and CMV-seropositive. Sequencing used PBMCs.

The CDR3, as DNA: TGTGCCAGCAGTTTACCCATGAACACTGAAGCTTTCTTT. Its protein product is CASSLPMNTEAFF. The chain couples TRBV28 to TRBJ1-1; D unresolved. The CDR3 is 13 residues long. CDR1 MDHEN and CDR2 SYDVKM come from the germline V gene. Trimming stripped 2 bases from V and 0 bases from J, with 4 bases between.